This T cell receptor (beta chain) was profiled in a study of cytomegalovirus exposure and HLA in healthy donors. Study-wide context: Both the 120 or so validation repertoires and the 666 first-cohort repertoires used the same platform, as reported by a later analysis. Broader study findings: Cytomegalovirus association was listed for approximately 160 TCR beta chains. It was reported that the classifier diagnosed cytomegalovirus status with high specificity and sensitivity in both the original and validation cohorts.

The CDR3 has 12 residues. Germline CDR1 and CDR2: SGHTA and FQGNSA. Trimming took off 1 base at V and 3 bases at J, with 3 bases between the two ends. A remark on this clone: What it binds is unknown.

Data came from immunoSEQ multiplex PCR; TCRdb stores just in-frame clones and leaves some out. Of approximately 160,000 clones detected, around four fifths appear once; the ten largest clones hold 2% to 2.5%. This receptor was obtained from a man aged 30 to 39 in good health and CMV-seropositive. Sequences were obtained from PBMCs. This chain joins TRBV7-2 and TRBJ1-1; D not resolved. The CDR3: CASSLVYTEAFF. CDR3 nucleotides: TGTGCCAGCAGCTTAGTCTACACTGAAGCTTTCTTT.